The clone carrying this T cell receptor beta chain was counted only a few times. This CDR3 comprises 13 residues. Germline assignment: CDR1 SQVTM and CDR2 ANQGSEA. V dropped 7 bases and J dropped 0 bases, with 12 bases sitting between them. Library preparation (for TCRbeta) was performed with unique molecular identifiers. TCRdb reanalysed the PCR reads using MiXCR and keeps one entry per CDR3 protein. The table records about 400,000 distinct CDR3 sequences, approximately 20% of them present only once. This sample is part of a study of T-cell reconstitution after alpha-beta-depleted transplantation in children.

The chain is built from TRBV29-1 and TRBJ1-1; TRBD1 is a possible D gene (6 bases). The sequence came from a human donor who donated a stem cell graft to a child with acute myeloid leukemia. Sequenced material: PBMCs from the stem cell graft donor, taken from the stem cell graft. The CDR3 protein is CSGTGTMNTEAFF. The CDR3 DNA reads as TGCAGCGGTACAGGGACCATGAACACTGAAGCTTTCTTT.